These 17 T cell receptor beta chains were all obtained from the same sample, sequenced in a study of cytomegalovirus exposure and HLA in healthy donors. PCR was performed using 60 Vbeta and 13 Jbeta primers. Sequencing was performed with immunoSEQ multiplex PCR; in TCRdb, only in-frame clones are kept and a portion is missing. The table lists around 150,000 clones, 79% of them singletons. Sample: PBMCs. Source of these receptors: a human donor in good health.

J is TRBJ1-2 and V is TRBV10-3; 8 positions match TRBD1. The junction had 6 bases not matched to a gene; V was cut back by 5 bases and J by 4 bases. This CDR3 is 14 amino acids long. Germline V gene data show CDR1 as ENHRY and CDR2 as SYGVKD. DNA of the CDR3: TGTGCCATCAGTCAGGACAGGGAAGGCTATGGCTACACCTTC. Encoded protein: CAISQDREGYGYTF.

The CDR3 here is CASSLWKGQGFFEGYEQYF. Here the CDR3 DNA reads TGTGCCAGCAGTTTGTGGAAGGGACAGGGGTTCTTTGAGGGGTACGAGCAGTACTTC. The genes are TRBV27 and TRBJ2-7; 10 nucleotides align to TRBD1. This CDR3 contains 19 residues. The germline CDR1 and CDR2 sequences are MNHEY and SMNVEV (reference sequence). J lost 4 bases, V lost 3 bases, and 18 bases had no gene match.

The J gene is TRBJ1-2, the V gene TRBV14, with a possible D match to TRBD1 (5 bases). V dropped 2 bases and J dropped 6 bases, with 10 bases sitting between them. The CDR3 length is 13 residues. Germline V gene lookup returns CDR1 SGHDN and CDR2 FVKESK. CDR3 coding DNA: TGTGCCAGCAGCCAAACTGGGGCTGATGGCTACACCTTC. Its translation is CASSQTGADGYTF.

V usage is TRBV5-1 and J usage is TRBJ2-5; D may be TRBD2 (6 bases). From germline, CDR1 is SGHRS and CDR2 YFSETQ. CDR3 length: 15 residues. V was trimmed by 0 bases and J by 3 bases, leaving 12 bases between them. The CDR3 reads CASSLAGTPKETQYF. CDR3 nucleotide sequence: TGCGCCAGCAGCTTGGCAGGGACTCCCAAAGAGACCCAGTACTTC.

The J gene is TRBJ2-3, the V gene TRBV6-6; a weak D match, TRBD2 (6 bases). The CDR3 has 14 residues. In germline, CDR1 is MNHNY, CDR2 SVGAGI (reference sequence). Deletions cut 2 bases from V and 6 bases from J, with 12 bases between. CDR3 loop: CASSYREGTDTQYF. The CDR3 DNA reads as TGTGCCAGCAGTTACCGCGAGGGGACTGATACGCAGTATTTT.

The chain couples TRBV30 to TRBJ2-5; the match to TRBD2 covers 10 bases. Germline lookup yields CDR1 GTSNPN and CDR2 SVGIG (reference sequence). V shed 8 bases and J 3 bases; nucleotides not matched to a gene: 6. The CDR3 is 13 residues long. The CDR3 coding sequence is TGTGCCGGGACCAGCGGGGGGGAAGAGACCCAGTACTTC. Amino acids: CAGTSGGEETQYF. Drawing the rest from reference TRBV30 and TRBJ2-5, the complete variable domain is SQTIHQWPATLVQPVGSPLSLECTVEGTSNPNLYWYRQAAGRGLQLLFYSVGIGQISSEVPQNLSASRPQDRQFILSSKKLLLSDSGFYLCAGTSGGEETQYFGPGTRLLVL.

J is TRBJ2-3 and V is TRBV5-1; maybe TRBD2 (7 bases). Germline V gene lookup returns CDR1 SGHRS and CDR2 YFSETQ. The CDR3 length is 14 residues. Trimming cost V 5 bases and J 0 bases, with 10 bases left between them. CDR3 sequence: CASRGGASTDTQYF. The DNA of the CDR3 is TGCGCCAGCAGAGGGGGGGCAAGCACAGATACGCAGTATTTT.

Here the CDR3 reads CASSTGGNDYEQYF. CDR3 in DNA: TGTGCCAGCAGCACAGGGGGGAACGACTACGAGCAGTACTTC. The chain is built from TRBV9 and TRBJ2-7; 8 nucleotides match TRBD1. There are 14 residues in the CDR3. Trimming at V came to 4 bases and at J to 3 bases, leaving 6 bases not matched to a gene. Germline V gives CDR1 SGDLS, CDR2 YYNGEE. The complete variable domain, with remaining parts taken from reference TRBV9 and TRBJ2-7, reads DSGVTQTPKHLITATGQRVTLRCSPRSGDLSVYWYQQSLDQGLQFLIQYYNGEERAKGNILERFSAQQFPDLHSELNLSSLELGDSALYFCASSTGGNDYEQYFGPGTRLTVT.

A single count supports this clone. In nucleotides, the CDR3 is TGTGCCAGCCGTCTTAGCGGGCACGGGGAGCTGTTTTTT. It specifies CASRLSGHGELFF. This chain joins TRBV7-9 and TRBJ2-2; 7 bases match TRBD2. The CDR3 has 13 amino acids. CDR1 SEHNR and CDR2 FQNEAQ come from the germline V gene (reference sequence). With V trimmed by 8 bases and J by 7 bases, 7 bases remained unmatched.

The chain joins TRBV7-2 to TRBJ2-5, with D tentatively TRBD2 (6 bases). V lost 0 bases, J lost 9 bases, and 17 bases lay in between. Germline-derived CDR1 and CDR2 are SGHTA and FQGNSA. The CDR3 has 15 residues. The CDR3 reads CASSLALTGGVPQYF. The CDR3 DNA follows: TGTGCCAGCAGCTTAGCGCTAACCGGAGGGGTGCCCCAGTACTTC. Based on the CDR3 plus reference TRBV7-2 and TRBJ2-5, the full variable domain is GAGVSQSPSNKVTEKGKDVELRCDPISGHTALYWYRQSLGQGLEFLIYFQGNSAPDKSGLPSDRFSAERTGGSVSTLTIQRTQQEDSAVYLCASSLALTGGVPQYFGPGTRLLVL.

The chain links TRBV4-3 to TRBJ2-3; D is perhaps TRBD2 (5 bases). Trimming shortened V by 1 base and J by 2 bases, and 16 bases separated the two germline ends. The CDR3 totals 17 residues. Germline V gene lookup returns CDR1 LGHNA and CDR2 YSLEER. The CDR3 bases are TGCGCCAGCAGCCAAGTTATCTCGGGGAGTCCCACAGATACGCAGTATTTT. Protein sequence: CASSQVISGSPTDTQYF.

The J gene is TRBJ2-3, the V gene TRBV5-4, with 9 bases lining up with TRBD2. This CDR3 has 15 residues. V gave up 0 bases and J gave up 5 bases; unmatched junction bases: 4. The germline CDR1 and CDR2 sequences are SGHNT and YYREEE (reference sequence). The DNA of the CDR3 is TGTGCCAGCAGCTTGGGGCGGGAGGGCCTAGATACGCAGTATTTT. It codes for CASSLGREGLDTQYF. Filled out from reference TRBV5-4 and TRBJ2-3, the complete variable domain reads ETGVTQSPTHLIKTRGQQVTLRCSSQSGHNTVSWYQQALGQGPQFIFQYYREEENGRGNFPPRFSGLQFPNYSSELNVNALELDDSALYLCASSLGREGLDTQYFGPGTRLTVL.

V gene TRBV6-1 combines with J gene TRBJ1-5; D is possibly TRBD1 (5 bases). The CDR3 spans 12 residues. V was cut by 8 bases and J by 5 bases, with 10 bases left in between. CDR1 and CDR2 from the germline V gene are MNHNS and SASEGT. CDR3 DNA sequence: TGTGCCAGCCGGGACTTAGATCAGCCCCAGCATTTT. Translating it yields CASRDLDQPQHF.

V gene TRBV12-5 combines with J gene TRBJ1-1; D may be TRBD1 (6 bases). Germline V gives CDR1 LGHNT, CDR2 FRNRAP. The CDR3 is 16 amino acids. V was cut by 0 bases and J by 4 bases, with 15 bases left in between. In nucleotides, the CDR3 is TGTGCTAGTGGTTTGGTTCTCCACAGGGACGGCACTGAAGCTTTCTTT. It specifies CASGLVLHRDGTEAFF. Filled out from reference TRBV12-5 and TRBJ1-1, the complete variable domain reads DARVTQTPRHKVTEMGQEVTMRCQPILGHNTVFWYRQTMMQGLELLAYFRNRAPLDDSGMPKDRFSAEMPDATLATLKIQPSEPRDSAVYFCASGLVLHRDGTEAFFGQGTRLTVV.

J is TRBJ2-7 and V is TRBV15; D is undetermined. Germline V gene lookup returns CDR1 LNHNV and CDR2 YYDKDF (reference sequence). V lost 3 bases to trimming and J lost 3 bases, with 9 bases between them. This CDR3 contains 13 residues. DNA for the CDR3: TGTGCCACCAGCAGGGATCCAGGCTACGAGCAGTACTTC. The encoded protein is CATSRDPGYEQYF.

This clone came up once. The rearrangement uses TRBV11-2 and TRBJ2-3, with 8 bases that match TRBD2. Germline loops: CDR1 SGHAT, CDR2 FQNNGV. The CDR3 runs 13 residues. V shed 5 bases, J shed 13 bases, and the junction held 11 bases outside the gene matches. Here the CDR3 DNA reads TGTGCCAGCAGCACTTCCGGGGGGGACAAAGAGTATTTT. This translates into CASSTSGGDKEYF.

The rearrangement links TRBV19 to TRBJ1-2; D perhaps matches TRBD1 (5 bases). V lost 5 bases and J 5 bases, leaving 24 bases between the germline ends. This CDR3 is built from 17 residues. The V gene's germline CDR1 is LNHDA and CDR2 SQIVND (reference sequence). CDR3 sequence: CASSPSWRGSRRYGYTF. The CDR3 DNA reads as TGTGCCAGTAGTCCTTCTTGGAGGGGCTCACGCCGTTATGGCTACACCTTC.